This T cell receptor (beta chain) came from a study of blood T cell repertoires in COVID-19. Overall study: Nucleic acid was either cDNA or gDNA, and it came from T cells, B-cell-depleted T cells, or PBMCs.

How the authors handled the data: Amplification from reference gene primers served as the basis for estimated nucleated cell counts. The data were produced by immunoSEQ multiplex PCR, yet TCRdb's version contains in-frame clones alone and is incomplete. Clonal size and the V and J genes are those of that table, whereas D and trimming came from the DNA. Of about 15,000 clones listed, around 75% were seen once; the top ten hold around 15%. V dropped 5 bases and J dropped 9; count of bases not matched to a gene: 21. The CDR3 loop spans 17 amino acids. The germline gives CDR1 LNHDA, CDR2 SQIVND (reference sequence).

The material sequenced was peripheral blood. The J gene is TRBJ1-2, the V gene TRBV19; 7 bases fit TRBD1. This receptor was taken from a man in his fifties or sixties with acute or convalescent COVID-19. CDR3 in DNA: TGTGCCAGTAGTCCTCGGTTCGGGGACAGAGGTACAAACAGCTACACCTTC. The encoded protein is CASSPRFGDRGTNSYTF. Full variable domain (outside the CDR3, taken from reference TRBV19 and TRBJ1-2): DGGITQSPKYLFRKEGQNVTLSCEQNLNHDAMYWYRQDPGQGLRLIYYSQIVNDFQKGDIAEGYSVSREKKESFPLTVTSAQKNPTAFYLCASSPRFGDRGTNSYTFGSGTRLTVV.